This T cell receptor (beta chain) stems from a study of identifying expanded T cells in peripheral blood. Study outcomes and limitations: About 1.2 clones differed between technical replicates, versus around 15 and 19 over time. Variance in clone template counts between two-week samples significantly increased with total template count across all healthy donors.

No infections or other immune events were documented during collection. Details on this clone: Its target is unknown.

Clones were read by immunoSEQ multiplex PCR, and TCRdb kept only the in-frame ones, dropping some. Of 100,000 or so clones in the sample, roughly 88% are singletons; the top ten hold about 5.9%. V was shortened by 10 bases and J by 4 bases, with 16 bases between the two germline ends. This CDR3 region has 13 residues. CDR1 SNHLY and CDR2 FYNNEI come from the germline V gene. The sequenced sample was blood. V and J are TRBV2 and TRBJ2-5; the D gene could be TRBD1 or TRBD2 (8 bases each). This TCR came from a person between 18 and 70 years old in good health. The CDR3 DNA reads TGTGCCACCCTTAGCGGGACAGGAGAGACCCAGTACTTC. Its translation is CATLSGTGETQYF.